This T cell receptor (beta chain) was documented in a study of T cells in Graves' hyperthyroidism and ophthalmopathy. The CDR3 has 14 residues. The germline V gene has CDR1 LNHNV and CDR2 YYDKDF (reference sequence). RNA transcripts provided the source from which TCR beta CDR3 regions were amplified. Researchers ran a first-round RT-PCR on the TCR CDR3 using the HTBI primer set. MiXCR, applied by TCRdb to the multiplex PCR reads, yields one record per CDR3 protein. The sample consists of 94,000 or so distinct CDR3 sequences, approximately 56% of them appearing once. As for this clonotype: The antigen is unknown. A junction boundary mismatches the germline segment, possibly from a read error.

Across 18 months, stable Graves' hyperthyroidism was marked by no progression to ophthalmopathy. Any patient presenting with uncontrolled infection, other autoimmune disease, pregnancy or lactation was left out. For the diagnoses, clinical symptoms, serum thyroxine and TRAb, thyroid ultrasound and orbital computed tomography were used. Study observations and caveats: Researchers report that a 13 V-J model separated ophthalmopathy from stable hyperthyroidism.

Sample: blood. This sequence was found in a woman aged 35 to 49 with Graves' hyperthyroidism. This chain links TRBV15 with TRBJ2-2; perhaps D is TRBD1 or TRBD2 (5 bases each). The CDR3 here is CATGIAGNTGELLF. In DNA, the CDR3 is TGTGCCACCGGTATCGCAGGGAACACCGGGGAGCTGCTTTTT.